The 13 T cell receptor beta chains reported below all come from one sample, sequenced in a study of cytomegalovirus exposure and HLA in healthy donors (dated by TCRdb to about 2017). Library method: the immunoSEQ multiplex PCR assay. A mixture of 60 forward primers for TCR Vbeta segments and 13 reverse primers for TCR Jbeta segments was used in the multiplex PCR. TCRdb holds this immuneACCESS table with in-frame rearrangements only. Some clones are missing; in checked studies, unresolved V genes explain under half, and the rest has no known cause. This sample comprises approximately 170,000 clones, about 88% of them detected only once. About 2.4% of the sample is taken by the ten largest. Sequencing input: PBMCs. These receptors originate from a man younger than 45 in good health and CMV-seropositive.

This clone was counted a few times. This sequence joins TRBV5-1 and TRBJ2-1; 12 bases map to TRBD2. Germline CDR1 and CDR2: SGHRS and YFSETQ. Germline trimming cut 4 bases from V and 0 bases from J; bases unmatched to any gene: 5. This CDR3 region has 17 residues. In DNA, the CDR3 is TGCGCCAGCAGCAGGGGGACTAGCGGGTTCTCCTACAATGAGCAGTTCTTC. Protein: CASSRGTSGFSYNEQFF.

This rearrangement joins TRBV2 to TRBJ2-3; TRBD2 matches at 14 bases. Germline loops: CDR1 SNHLY, CDR2 FYNNEI. V was pared by 4 bases and J by 6 bases, with 3 bases of the junction left unmatched. CDR3 length: 15 amino acids. The CDR3 protein is CASSGLAGGPDTQYF. The CDR3 DNA reads as TGTGCCAGCAGTGGACTAGCGGGAGGGCCGGATACGCAGTATTTT.

V gene TRBV10-2 combines with J gene TRBJ2-1; 9 bases agree with TRBD2. The CDR3 consists of 13 residues. V shed 7 bases and J 9 bases; nucleotides not matched to a gene: 7. From germline, CDR1 is WSHSY and CDR2 SAAADI. As DNA, the CDR3 is TGCGCCAGCACGTTGCGGGAGGGTGTTGAGCAGTTCTTC. Translation gives CASTLREGVEQFF.

The chain has TRBV7-3 and TRBJ2-3, with 12 positions matching TRBD2. The germline gives CDR1 SGHTA, CDR2 FQGTGA. The CDR3 sequence is 18 residues long. Trimming removed 1 base from V and 3 bases from J; junction bases left unmatched: 8. CDR3 DNA: TGTGCCAGCAGCTTAATCGCTAGCGGGAGGGCTGAGACAGATACGCAGTATTTT. Translated: CASSLIASGRAETDTQYF.

The chain joins TRBV15 to TRBJ2-7; D might be TRBD1 (5 bases). V dropped 2 bases and J dropped 2 bases, with 13 bases sitting between them. Germline V gene sequence: CDR1 LNHNV, CDR2 YYDKDF (reference sequence). The CDR3 is 15 amino acids. Here the CDR3 reads CATSRKQGHPYEQYF. CDR3 nucleotide sequence: TGTGCCACCAGCAGAAAACAAGGACATCCCTACGAGCAGTACTTC. Filled out from reference TRBV15 and TRBJ2-7, the complete variable domain reads DAMVIQNPRYQVTQFGKPVTLSCSQTLNHNVMYWYQQKSSQAPKLLFHYYDKDFNNEADTPDNFQSRRPNTSFCFLDIRSPGLGDTAMYLCATSRKQGHPYEQYFGPGTRLTVT.

This sequence joins TRBV9 and TRBJ2-2, with a possible D match to TRBD1 (5 bases). V was cut by 4 bases and J by 4 bases, with 11 bases left in between. Germline V gives CDR1 SGDLS, CDR2 YYNGEE. This CDR3 is built from 14 residues. DNA for the CDR3: TGTGCCAGCAGCCCCGGGCAGGGCACCGGGGAGCTGTTTTTT. It encodes CASSPGQGTGELFF. Combining the CDR3 with reference TRBV9 and TRBJ2-2 gives the whole variable domain DSGVTQTPKHLITATGQRVTLRCSPRSGDLSVYWYQQSLDQGLQFLIQYYNGEERAKGNILERFSAQQFPDLHSELNLSSLELGDSALYFCASSPGQGTGELFFGEGSRLTVL.

The chain combines TRBV18 with TRBJ1-4; D might be TRBD1 (5 bases). This CDR3 has 14 amino acids. Germline V gene lookup returns CDR1 KGHSH and CDR2 LQKENI. V was shortened by 8 bases and J by 5 bases, with 15 bases between the two germline ends. The CDR3 region has the DNA TGTGCCAGCCGGAAGGGGCTTGAGAATGAAAAACTGTTTTTT. This sequence encodes CASRKGLENEKLFF.

V and J are TRBV5-1 and TRBJ1-1; 7 positions match TRBD1. V shed 3 bases, J shed 3 bases, and the junction held 2 bases outside the gene matches. This CDR3 contains 13 residues. Germline V gives CDR1 SGHRS, CDR2 YFSETQ. The CDR3 DNA reads as TGCGCCAGCAGCTACACAGGGGACACTGAAGCTTTCTTT. This gives the protein CASSYTGDTEAFF.

The chain has TRBV4-1 and TRBJ2-7; TRBD2 agrees at 9 bases. V dropped 1 base and J dropped 1; count of bases not matched to a gene: 2. The CDR3 sequence is 15 residues long. Germline assignment: CDR1 MGHRA and CDR2 YSYEKL. The CDR3 nucleotides read TGCGCCAGCAGCCAAGCTAGCGGGGTATCCTACGAGCAGTACTTC. Amino acids: CASSQASGVSYEQYF.

This clone occurred once. V is TRBV7-2 and J is TRBJ2-3; tentatively, D is TRBD2 (6 bases). The germline gives CDR1 SGHTA, CDR2 FQGNSA. This CDR3 has 16 residues. Trimming stripped 1 base from V and 4 bases from J, with 15 bases between. Written as DNA, the CDR3 is TGTGCCAGCAGCTTAGGAGTGGCGGGAAAGGCAGATACGCAGTATTTT. The encoded protein is CASSLGVAGKADTQYF.

This clone has only one observation. The chain links TRBV9 to TRBJ2-1, with D possibly matching TRBD2 (7 bases). This CDR3 comprises 15 residues. The V end was cut by 2 bases, the J end by 6 bases, with 15 bases between. Per germline, CDR1 SGDLS and CDR2 YYNGEE. The CDR3 DNA is TGTGCCAGCAGCGTCGGGGGAGGGGGGGGCAATGAGCAGTTCTTC. This gives the protein CASSVGGGGGNEQFF.

J is TRBJ1-1 and V is TRBV4-3; 9 nucleotides agree with TRBD1. CDR3 size: 18 residues. The trim removed 0 bases at V and 11 bases at J, leaving 19 bases unmatched. Germline CDR1 reads LGHNA; CDR2 reads YSLEER. In DNA, the CDR3 is TGCGCCAGCAGCCAAGATTGGGCAGGTTGGACAGGGGTTGTAGTCGCTTTCTTT. This sequence encodes CASSQDWAGWTGVVVAFF.

This chain uses TRBV13 with TRBJ1-2; TRBD1 aligns across 9 bases. V dropped 5 bases and J dropped 2; count of bases not matched to a gene: 3. The germline V gene encodes CDR1 PRHDT and CDR2 FYEKMQ (reference sequence). This CDR3 contains 14 residues. Written as DNA, the CDR3 is TGTGCCAGCAGCGCGGACAGGGGAAACTATGGCTACACCTTC. It codes for CASSADRGNYGYTF. The whole variable domain, remainder taken from reference TRBV13 and TRBJ1-2, is AAGVIQSPRHLIKEKRETATLKCYPIPRHDTVYWYQQGPGQDPQFLISFYEKMQSDKGSIPDRFSAQQFSDYHSELNMSSLELGDSALYFCASSADRGNYGYTFGSGTRLTVV.